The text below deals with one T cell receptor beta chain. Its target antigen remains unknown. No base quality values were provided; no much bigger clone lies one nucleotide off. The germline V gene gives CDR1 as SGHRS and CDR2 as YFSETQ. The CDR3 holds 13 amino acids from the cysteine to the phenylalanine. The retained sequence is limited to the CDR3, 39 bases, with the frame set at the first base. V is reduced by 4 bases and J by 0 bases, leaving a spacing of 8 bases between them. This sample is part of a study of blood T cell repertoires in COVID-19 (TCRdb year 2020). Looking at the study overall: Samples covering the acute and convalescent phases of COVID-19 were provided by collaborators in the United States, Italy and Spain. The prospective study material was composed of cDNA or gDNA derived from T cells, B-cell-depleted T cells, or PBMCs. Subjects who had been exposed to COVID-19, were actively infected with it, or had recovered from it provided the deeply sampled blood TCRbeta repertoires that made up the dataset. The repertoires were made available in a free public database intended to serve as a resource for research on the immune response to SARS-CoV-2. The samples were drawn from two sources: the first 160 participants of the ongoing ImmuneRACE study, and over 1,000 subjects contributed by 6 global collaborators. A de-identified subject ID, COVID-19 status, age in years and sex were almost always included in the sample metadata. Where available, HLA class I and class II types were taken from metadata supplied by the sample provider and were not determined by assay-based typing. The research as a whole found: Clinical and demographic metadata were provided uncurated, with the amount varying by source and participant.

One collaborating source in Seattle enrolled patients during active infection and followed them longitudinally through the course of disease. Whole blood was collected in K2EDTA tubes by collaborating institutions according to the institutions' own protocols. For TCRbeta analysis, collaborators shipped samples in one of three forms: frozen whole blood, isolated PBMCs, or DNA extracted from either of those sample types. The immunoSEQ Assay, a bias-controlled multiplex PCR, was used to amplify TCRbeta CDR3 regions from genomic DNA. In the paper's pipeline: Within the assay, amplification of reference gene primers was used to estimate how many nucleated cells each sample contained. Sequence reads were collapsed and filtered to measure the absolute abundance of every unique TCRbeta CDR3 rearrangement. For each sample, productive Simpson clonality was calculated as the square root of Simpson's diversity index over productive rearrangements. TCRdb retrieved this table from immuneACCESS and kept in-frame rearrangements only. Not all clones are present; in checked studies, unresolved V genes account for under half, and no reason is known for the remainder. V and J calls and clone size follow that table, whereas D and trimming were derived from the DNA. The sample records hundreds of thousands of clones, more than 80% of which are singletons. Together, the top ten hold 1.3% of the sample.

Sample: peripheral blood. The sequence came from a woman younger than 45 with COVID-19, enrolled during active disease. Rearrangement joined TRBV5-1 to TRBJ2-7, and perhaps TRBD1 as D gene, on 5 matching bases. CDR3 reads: CASSQDSSYEQYF. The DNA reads TGCGCCAGCAGCCAAGACAGCTCCTACGAGCAGTACTTC.